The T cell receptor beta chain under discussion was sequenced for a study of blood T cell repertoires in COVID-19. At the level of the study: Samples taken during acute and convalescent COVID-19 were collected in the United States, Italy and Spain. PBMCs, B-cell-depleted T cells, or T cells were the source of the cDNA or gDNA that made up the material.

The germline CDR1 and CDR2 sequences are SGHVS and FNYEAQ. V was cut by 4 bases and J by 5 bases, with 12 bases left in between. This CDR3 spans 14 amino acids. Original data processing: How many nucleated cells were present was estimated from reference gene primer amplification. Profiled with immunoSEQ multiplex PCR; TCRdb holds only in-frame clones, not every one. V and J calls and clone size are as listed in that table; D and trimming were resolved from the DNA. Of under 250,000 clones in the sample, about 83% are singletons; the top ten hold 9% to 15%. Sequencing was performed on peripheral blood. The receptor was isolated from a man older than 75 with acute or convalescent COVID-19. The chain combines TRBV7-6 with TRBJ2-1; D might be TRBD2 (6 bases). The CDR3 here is CASSSPGLHNEQFF. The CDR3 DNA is TGTGCCAGCAGCTCCCCGGGACTTCACAATGAGCAGTTCTTC.